The 23 T cell receptor beta chains below were found in one sample sequenced in a study of blood T cell repertoires in COVID-19. Assay: immunoSEQ multiplex PCR; the TCRdb copy retains only in-frame clones and omits some. This table has about 150,000 clones, about 85% appearing once. Sample: peripheral blood. The receptors shown here come from a woman between 55 and 75 years old with active or convalescent COVID-19.

The CDR3 region has the DNA TGTGCCAGCAGTTACGAAGGACTCCACTACGAGCAGTACTTC. This codes for CASSYEGLHYEQYF. The chain is built from TRBV6-2 or TRBV6-3 and TRBJ2-7, with D tentatively TRBD2 (5 bases). The CDR3 runs to 14 residues. The V end lost 2 bases, the J end lost 3 bases, and 11 bases lay between the germline ends. In germline, CDR1 is MNHEY, CDR2 SVGEGT.

The chain employs TRBV4-3 and TRBJ1-4; 8 bases match TRBD1. Germline V gene sequence: CDR1 LGHNA, CDR2 YSLEER. V shed 4 bases and J 12 bases; nucleotides not matched to a gene: 10. This CDR3 has 14 residues. Here the CDR3 DNA reads TGCGCCAGCAGCCCCTGGACAGGGCCTTGGGAACTGTTTTTT. Translation: CASSPWTGPWELFF.

J is TRBJ1-3 and V is TRBV29-1; 7 bases are shared with TRBD1. Germline trimming cut 7 bases from V and 7 bases from J; bases unmatched to any gene: 7. Germline CDR1 is SQVTM and CDR2 is ANQGSEA. This CDR3 spans 12 amino acids. The CDR3 DNA is TGCAGCGCCATGGACAGGTCGAACACCATATATTTT. Translated: CSAMDRSNTIYF.

This clone was found once. J is TRBJ2-3 and V is TRBV7-2; D unresolved. The CDR3 contains 15 residues. V shed 3 bases and J shed 0 bases, with 10 bases lying between them. The V gene's germline CDR1 is SGHTA and CDR2 FQGNSA. In DNA form, the CDR3 reads TGTGCCAGCAGCTTGATGCGGTCTAGCACAGATACGCAGTATTTT. It specifies CASSLMRSSTDTQYF.

The gene calls are TRBV9 and TRBJ1-2; TRBD1 matches 9 bases. CDR3 size: 14 residues. In germline, CDR1 is SGDLS, CDR2 YYNGEE. V was clipped by 0 bases and J by 8 bases; unmatched bases: 5. The CDR3 here is CASSVGWTGDGYTF. The CDR3 DNA reads as TGTGCCAGCAGCGTAGGGTGGACAGGGGACGGCTACACCTTC.

V usage is TRBV4-1 and J usage is TRBJ1-1; 9 nucleotides agree with TRBD1. Germline-derived CDR1 and CDR2 are MGHRA and YSYEKL. The CDR3 totals 13 residues. V lost 7 bases, J lost 3 bases, and 3 bases stayed unmatched. The CDR3 sequence is CASTTGGYTEAFF. DNA of the CDR3: TGCGCCAGCACCACAGGGGGCTACACTGAAGCTTTCTTT.

V usage is TRBV5-8 and J usage is TRBJ2-2; D gene uncertain. The V gene lost 0 bases and the J gene lost 2 bases, with 14 bases spanning the gap. The CDR3 totals 17 residues. Germline V lookup: CDR1 SGHTS, CDR2 YDEGEE. CDR3 loop: CASSLGLGRKNTGELFF. In DNA, the CDR3 is TGTGCCAGCAGCTTGGGTCTTGGCAGGAAAAACACCGGGGAGCTGTTTTTT.

This CDR3 reads CASSLVNGGGRLTDTQYF. In nucleotides, the CDR3 is TGTGCCAGCAGCTTAGTCAATGGCGGGGGGAGGCTAACAGATACGCAGTATTTT. The chain uses TRBV7-6 and TRBJ2-3, with TRBD2 matching 8 bases. There are 18 residues in the CDR3. Germline V lookup: CDR1 SGHVS, CDR2 FNYEAQ. The ends lost 1 base at V and 3 bases at J; junction bases unmatched: 12.

A single count supports this clone. The V gene is TRBV7-2, the J gene TRBJ1-1, with 7 nucleotides matching TRBD1. Germline CDR1 reads SGHTA; CDR2 reads FQGNSA. With V trimmed by 7 bases and J by 4 bases, 6 bases remained unmatched. The CDR3 contains 13 residues. The CDR3 bases are TGTGCCAGCACCCGAGCAGGGGGCACTGAAGCTTTCTTT. Its translation: CASTRAGGTEAFF.

The chain couples TRBV7-3 to TRBJ1-6, with D tentatively TRBD1 (6 bases). V gave up 5 bases and J gave up 10 bases, with 18 bases separating them. The germline V gene encodes CDR1 SGHTA and CDR2 FQGTGA. This CDR3 is built from 15 residues. In nucleotides, the CDR3 is TGTGCCAGCAGCCCAACAAGCATAAGGGGGTCACCCCTCCACTTT. This translates into CASSPTSIRGSPLHF.

The DNA for the CDR3 is TGTGCCAGCAGTGGGGACACCAACTCCTATAATTCACCCCTCCACTTT. This gives the protein CASSGDTNSYNSPLHF. V usage is TRBV2 and J usage is TRBJ1-6; maybe TRBD1 (6 bases). Between the trimmed V and J ends, which lost 4 bases and 0 bases, there was a span of 10 bases. CDR3 length equals 16 residues. Germline-derived CDR1 and CDR2 are SNHLY and FYNNEI.

The chain is built from TRBV14 and TRBJ2-5, with D possibly matching TRBD1 (6 bases). This CDR3 comprises 13 residues. The germline V gene encodes CDR1 SGHDN and CDR2 FVKESK. Trimming removed 1 base at V and 5 bases at J, with 8 bases between. CDR3 protein: CASSQGQVETQYF. The CDR3 nucleotides read TGTGCCAGCAGCCAAGGACAGGTGGAGACCCAGTACTTC.

This clone was counted between two and nine times. This CDR3 is also generated by other DNA sequences in the sample. The chain employs TRBV4-3 and TRBJ1-2; tentatively, D is TRBD1 (6 bases). The CDR3 has 13 amino acids. The germline V and J ends were trimmed by 0 bases and 7 bases, with 9 bases remaining between them. Germline V gene lookup returns CDR1 LGHNA and CDR2 YSLEER. The CDR3 DNA follows: TGCGCCAGCAGCCAAGACCGAGGGGGTGGCTACACCTTC. Residues: CASSQDRGGGYTF.

V is TRBV30 and J is TRBJ2-7, with a tentative D call TRBD1 (5 bases). CDR1 is GTSNPN, CDR2 SVGIG, per germline (reference sequence). V lost 0 bases, J lost 3 bases, and 12 bases lay in between. The CDR3 loop spans 14 amino acids. In DNA, the CDR3 is TGTGCCTGGAGTGTACCGACAGTTCTCTACGAGCAGTACTTC. Its translation: CAWSVPTVLYEQYF.

The chain joins TRBV7-6 to TRBJ2-4; TRBD1 matches at 9 bases. The CDR3 sequence is 13 residues long. Per the germline V gene, CDR1 is SGHVS and CDR2 is FNYEAQ. J was trimmed by 6 bases and V by 5 bases; bases with no gene match: 2. The CDR3 sequence is CASSAGQGNIQYF. The CDR3 coding sequence is TGTGCCAGCAGCGCGGGACAGGGAAACATTCAGTACTTC.

The chain combines TRBV27 with TRBJ1-6; no firm D call. The CDR3 length is 12 residues. The V gene lost 9 bases and the J gene lost 5 bases, with 8 bases spanning the gap. The germline gives CDR1 MNHEY, CDR2 SMNVEV (reference sequence). The CDR3 spells CASGSHNSPLHF. The DNA for the CDR3 is TGTGCCAGTGGGAGCCATAATTCACCCCTCCACTTT.

The rearrangement joins TRBV5-1 to TRBJ1-2; D is possibly TRBD1 (6 bases). The CDR3 length is 15 residues. V lost 1 base, J lost 2 bases, and 12 bases lay in between. From germline, CDR1 is SGHRS and CDR2 YFSETQ. As DNA, the CDR3 is TGCGCCAGCAGCTTGTCGACAGGAGGAAACTATGGCTACACCTTC. Protein product: CASSLSTGGNYGYTF.

The rearrangement uses TRBV27 and TRBJ2-5, with 7 bases lining up with TRBD1. The length of the CDR3 is 15 residues. Per the germline V gene, CDR1 is MNHEY and CDR2 is SMNVEV (reference sequence). The V segment lost 3 bases and the J segment 7 bases; nucleotides outside the gene matches: 11. The DNA of the CDR3 is TGTGCCAGCAGTTTCCCATCGACAGGGTACGGGACCCAGTACTTC. The encoded protein is CASSFPSTGYGTQYF.

This chain uses TRBV9 with TRBJ2-2; D gene ambiguous. Per the germline V gene, CDR1 is SGDLS and CDR2 is YYNGEE. This CDR3 has 15 amino acids. V lost 6 bases to trimming and J lost 0 bases, with 12 bases between them. The CDR3 region is CASTPGLANTGELFF. Here the CDR3 DNA reads TGTGCCAGCACCCCGGGTCTAGCGAACACCGGGGAGCTGTTTTTT.

The chain joins TRBV7-8 to TRBJ1-6; D gene ambiguous. Trimming took 5 bases from V and 3 from J, leaving 14 bases between them. Germline V gene sequence: CDR1 SGHVS, CDR2 FQNEAQ. The CDR3 totals 16 residues. The DNA of the CDR3 is TGTGCCAGCAGCGAGACACCTGTCTTCTATAATTCACCCCTCCACTTT. This encodes CASSETPVFYNSPLHF.

This chain joins TRBV5-1 and TRBJ2-5, with D unresolved. Germline V gene lookup returns CDR1 SGHRS and CDR2 YFSETQ. V lost 5 bases and J lost 3, with 5 bases in between. The CDR3 runs 11 residues. The CDR3 coding sequence is TGCGCCAGCAGGGCAGAAGAGACCCAGTACTTC. Amino acid sequence: CASRAEETQYF.

The rearrangement links TRBV9 to TRBJ1-2; D ambiguous. Looked up from germline, CDR1 is SGDLS and CDR2 is YYNGEE. Trimming stripped 0 bases from V and 6 bases from J, with 9 bases between. This CDR3 is built from 13 residues. The CDR3: CASSVGQTHGYTF. The DNA for the CDR3 is TGTGCCAGCAGCGTAGGCCAAACTCATGGCTACACCTTC.

The rearrangement joins TRBV4-3 to TRBJ2-3; 10 bases are a match to TRBD2. The CDR3 covers 15 residues. The germline CDR1 and CDR2 sequences are LGHNA and YSLEER. V shed 2 bases, J shed 5 bases, and the junction held 4 bases outside the gene matches. As DNA, the CDR3 is TGCGCCAGCAGCCAAACTAGCGGGGAGAAAGATACGCAGTATTTT. This codes for CASSQTSGEKDTQYF.